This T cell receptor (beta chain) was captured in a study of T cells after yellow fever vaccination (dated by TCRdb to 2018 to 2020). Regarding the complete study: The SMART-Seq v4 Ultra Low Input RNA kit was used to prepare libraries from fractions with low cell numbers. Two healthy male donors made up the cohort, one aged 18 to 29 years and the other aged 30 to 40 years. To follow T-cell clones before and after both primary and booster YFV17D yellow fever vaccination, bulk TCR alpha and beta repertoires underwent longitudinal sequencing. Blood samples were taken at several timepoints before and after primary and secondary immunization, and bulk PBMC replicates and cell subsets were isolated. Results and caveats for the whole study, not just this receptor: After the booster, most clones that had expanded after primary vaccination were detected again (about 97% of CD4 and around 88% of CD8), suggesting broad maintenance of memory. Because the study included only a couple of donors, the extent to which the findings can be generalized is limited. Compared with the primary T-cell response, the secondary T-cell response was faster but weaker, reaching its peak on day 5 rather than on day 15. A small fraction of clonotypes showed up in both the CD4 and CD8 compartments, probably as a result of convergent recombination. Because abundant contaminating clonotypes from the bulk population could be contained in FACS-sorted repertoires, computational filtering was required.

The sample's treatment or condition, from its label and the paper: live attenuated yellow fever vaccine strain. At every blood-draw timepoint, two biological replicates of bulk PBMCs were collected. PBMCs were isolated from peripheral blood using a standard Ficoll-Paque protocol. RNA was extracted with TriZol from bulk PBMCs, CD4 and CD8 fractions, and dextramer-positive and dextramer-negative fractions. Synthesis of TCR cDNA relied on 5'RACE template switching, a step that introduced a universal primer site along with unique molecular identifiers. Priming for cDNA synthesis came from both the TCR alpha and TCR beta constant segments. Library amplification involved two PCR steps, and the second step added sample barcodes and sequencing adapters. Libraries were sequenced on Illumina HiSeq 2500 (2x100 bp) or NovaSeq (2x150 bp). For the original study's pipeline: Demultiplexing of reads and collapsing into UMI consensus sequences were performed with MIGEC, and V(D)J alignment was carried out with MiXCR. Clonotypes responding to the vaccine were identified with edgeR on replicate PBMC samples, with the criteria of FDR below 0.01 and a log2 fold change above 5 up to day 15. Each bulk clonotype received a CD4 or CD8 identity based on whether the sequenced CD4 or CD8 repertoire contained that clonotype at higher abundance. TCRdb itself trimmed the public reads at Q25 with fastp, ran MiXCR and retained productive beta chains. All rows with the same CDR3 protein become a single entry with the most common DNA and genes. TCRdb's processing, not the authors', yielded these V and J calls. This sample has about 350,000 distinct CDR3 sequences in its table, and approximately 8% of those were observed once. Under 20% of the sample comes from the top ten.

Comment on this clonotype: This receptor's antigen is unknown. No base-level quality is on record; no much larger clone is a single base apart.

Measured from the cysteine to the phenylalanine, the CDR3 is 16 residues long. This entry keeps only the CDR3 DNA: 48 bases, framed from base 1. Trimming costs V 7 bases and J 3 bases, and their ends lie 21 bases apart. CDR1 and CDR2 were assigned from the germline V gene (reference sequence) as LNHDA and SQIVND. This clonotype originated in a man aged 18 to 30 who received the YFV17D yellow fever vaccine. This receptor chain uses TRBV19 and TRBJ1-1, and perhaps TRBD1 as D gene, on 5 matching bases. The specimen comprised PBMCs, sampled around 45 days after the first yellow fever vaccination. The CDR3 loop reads CASTIGTSGLYTEAFF. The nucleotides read TGTGCCAGTACCATCGGGACGTCTGGGCTGTACACTGAAGCTTTCTTT.